This T cell receptor beta chain was identified during a study of blood T cells in healthy people across ages. For the study at large: Every two T cells gave about one barcoded beta molecule via template switching. Findings of the study overall: Age showed a roughly linear inverse relationship with TCR beta diversity per million T cells.

Trimming removed 1 base from V and 7 bases from J, with 8 bases in between. Germline V lookup: CDR1 SGHAT, CDR2 FQNNGV. The CDR3 has 14 residues. In the case of this clonotype: Its target is unknown.

A second PCR of about 7 to 12 cycles used a sample-barcoded 5' primer and a J-beta primer mix. Each of the cDNA molecules was tagged by a template-switch adaptor with 12 random nucleotides. TCRdb itself ran the 5' RACE reads through MiXCR, one entry per CDR3 protein. The top ten clones hold 20% to 30% of a sample with some 780,000 distinct CDR3 sequences, about 61% of them seen once. The specimen sequenced was blood. The sequence came from a man in his forties in good health. The chain couples TRBV11-2 to TRBJ1-6; perhaps TRBD1 as D (5 bases). CDR3 in DNA: TGTGCCAGCAGCTTAGCAGGGCTGAATTCACCCCTCCACTTT. Translated: CASSLAGLNSPLHF.